The rows below give T cell receptor beta chains drawn from one sample of a study of tumor-infiltrating lymphocytes in oesophageal squamous cell carcinoma. TCRdb passed the PCR reads through MiXCR, listing each CDR3 protein once. This table has some 25,000 distinct CDR3 sequences, 35% to 45% appearing once. The sequencing sample was made of esophageal tumor tissue. These receptors originate from a male donor with esophageal squamous cell carcinoma. Both conserved end residues are part of each CDR3. The D gene is left open where the match is weak. The size field is filled for only some rows; it gives once, few, many or a size class.

size: -; D: -; J: TRBJ1-1; V: TRBV12-3/TRBV12-4; CDR3: CASTLGREAFF; DNA: TGTGCCAGCACCCTCGGACGAGAAGCTTTCTTT
size: -; D: -; J: TRBJ2-1; V: TRBV12-3/TRBV12-4; CDR3: CASSTPGLLYNEQFF; DNA: TGTGCCAGCAGTACTCCGGGACTGTTATACAATGAGCAGTTCTTC
size: many; D: TRBD1; J: TRBJ2-7; V: TRBV5-1; CDR3: CASSLGPGQGSYEQYF; DNA: TGCGCCAGCAGCTTGGGTCCGGGACAGGGTAGTTACGAGCAGTACTTC
size: few; D: -; J: TRBJ2-2; V: TRBV6-1; CDR3: CASSENIAGELFF; DNA: TGTGCCAGCAGTGAAAACATAGCCGGGGAGCTGTTTTTT
size: many; D: -; J: TRBJ1-1; V: TRBV27; CDR3: CASSLATEAFF; DNA: TGTGCCAGCAGTTTAGCGACTGAAGCTTTCTTT
size: -; D: -; J: TRBJ2-5; V: TRBV12-3/TRBV12-4; CDR3: CASSRSGQETQYF; DNA: TGTGCCAGCAGCCGTTCGGGGCAAGAGACCCAGTACTTC
size: many; D: TRBD1; J: TRBJ2-7; V: TRBV10-2; CDR3: CASRRTGSSYEQYF; DNA: TGCGCCAGCAGGAGGACAGGGAGCTCCTACGAGCAGTACTTC
size: few; D: TRBD2; J: TRBJ2-5; V: TRBV10-3; CDR3: CAISESLAGVETQYF; DNA: TGTGCCATCAGTGAGTCGCTAGCGGGAGTTGAGACCCAGTACTTC
size: many; D: TRBD1; J: TRBJ1-6; V: TRBV6-1; CDR3: CASRTRQGAYNSPLHF; DNA: TGTGCCAGCAGGACGCGACAGGGAGCCTATAATTCACCCCTCCACTTT
size: -; D: TRBD1; J: TRBJ2-7; V: TRBV11-2; CDR3: CASSLDRGYTYEQYF; DNA: TGTGCCAGCAGCTTAGACAGGGGGTACACCTACGAGCAGTACTTC
size: -; D: -; J: TRBJ2-1; V: TRBV28; CDR3: CASNQNYNEQFF; DNA: TGTGCCAGCAATCAAAACTACAATGAGCAGTTCTTC
size: -; D: TRBD1; J: TRBJ2-2; V: TRBV5-4; CDR3: CASSFGPGTGGTGELFF; DNA: TGTGCCAGCAGCTTTGGACCCGGGACAGGGGGCACCGGGGAGCTGTTTTTT
size: -; D: TRBD1; J: TRBJ2-1; V: TRBV7-6; CDR3: CASRSGQGVNSPLHF; DNA: TGTGCCAGCAGATCCGGACAGGGGGTTAATTCACCCCTCCACTTC
size: -; D: -; J: TRBJ2-6; V: TRBV10-2; CDR3: CASSPWGSGANVLTF; DNA: TGCGCCAGCAGCCCTTGGGGTTCAGGGGCCAACGTCCTGACTTTC
size: -; D: TRBD1; J: TRBJ2-1; V: TRBV7-6; CDR3: CASSLNLRTGKDEQFF; DNA: TGTGCCAGCAGCTTAAACCTTCGGACAGGGAAGGATGAGCAGTTCTTC
size: many; D: TRBD1; J: TRBJ2-7; V: TRBV28; CDR3: CASSAPGQGSYEQYF; DNA: TGTGCCAGCAGTGCGCCGGGACAGGGTTCCTACGAGCAGTACTTC
size: medium-sized; D: -; J: TRBJ2-7; V: TRBV7-8; CDR3: CASSLAVDSSYEQYF; DNA: TGTGCCAGCAGCTTAGCGGTTGACAGCTCCTACGAGCAGTACTTC
size: many; D: TRBD2; J: TRBJ2-3; V: TRBV19; CDR3: CASKPSGSTDTQYF; DNA: TGTGCCAGTAAGCCTAGCGGGAGCACAGATACGCAGTATTTT
size: once; D: -; J: TRBJ2-7; V: TRBV7-8; CDR3: CASSLDKRNSYEQYF; DNA: TGTGCCAGCAGCTTAGACAAGCGGAACTCCTACGAGCAGTACTTC
size: medium-sized; D: -; J: TRBJ1-2; V: TRBV7-9; CDR3: CASSLGLGRDDGYTF; DNA: TGTGCCAGCAGCTTAGGTCTCGGCCGTGACGATGGCTACACCTTC
size: -; D: TRBD2; J: TRBJ2-7; V: TRBV7-6; CDR3: CASSSGLAGVKYEQYF; DNA: TGTGCCAGCAGCTCGGGACTAGCGGGAGTTAAGTACGAGCAGTACTTC
size: many; D: -; J: TRBJ2-1; V: TRBV20-1; CDR3: CSASRRDSYNEQFF; DNA: TGCAGTGCTAGTCGTCGGGACTCCTACAATGAGCAGTTCTTC